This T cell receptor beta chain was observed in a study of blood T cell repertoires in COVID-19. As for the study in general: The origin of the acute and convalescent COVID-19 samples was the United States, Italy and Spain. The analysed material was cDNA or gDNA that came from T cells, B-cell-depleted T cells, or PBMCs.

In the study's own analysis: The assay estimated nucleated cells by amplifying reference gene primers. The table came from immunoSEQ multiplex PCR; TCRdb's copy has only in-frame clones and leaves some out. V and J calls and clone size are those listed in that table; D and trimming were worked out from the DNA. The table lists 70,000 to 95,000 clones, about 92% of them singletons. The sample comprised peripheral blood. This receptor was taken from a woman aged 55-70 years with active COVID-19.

CDR3 sequence: CASSFLAGGSDTQYF. For the CDR3, the DNA is TGTGCCAGCAGCTTTCTAGCGGGGGGTTCAGATACGCAGTATTTT. The V call is TRBV5-4, the J call TRBJ2-3, with TRBD2 identical over 11 bases. The V gene end was trimmed by 2 bases and the J gene end by 4 bases; junction bases not matched to a gene: 3. Germline values: CDR1 SGHNT, CDR2 YYREEE (reference sequence). The CDR3 length is 15 residues.